The sequence of this T cell receptor beta chain was determined in a study of control samples from healthy donors and cancer patients. The data were produced by immunoSEQ multiplex PCR, yet TCRdb's version contains in-frame clones alone and is incomplete. The sample lists 110,000 or so clones, roughly 90% occurring once. The ends were cut back, 1 base at V and 1 base at J, with 6 bases in the middle. This CDR3 has 14 residues. Germline-derived CDR1 and CDR2 are SGHVS and FNYEAQ. This chain uses TRBV7-6 with TRBJ2-3, with D unresolved. Material for sequencing was blood. The source of this sequence is a woman aged 45-65 years in good health. CDR3 in DNA: TGTGCCAGCAGCTTAGATGCAGGCACAGATACGCAGTATTTT. Protein sequence: CASSLDAGTDTQYF.